This is a list of T cell receptor beta chains from one sample in a study of T cells in Graves' hyperthyroidism and ophthalmopathy. TCRdb re-called the multiplex PCR reads through MiXCR, storing one row per CDR3 protein. This sample has hundreds of thousands of distinct CDR3 sequences; about a sixth occur once, and the top ten carry roughly 3.3%. The specimen was blood. The receptors come from a woman between 40 and 55 years old with Graves' ophthalmopathy. Each CDR3 is given with its conserved first and last residue. The order of the fields is CDR3 protein, CDR3 DNA, D gene, clone size, V gene, J gene. The D gene is left open where the match is weak. Clone size appears in some rows only: once, few, many, or a class for an expanded clone.

CASSPGPGGNQPQHF	TGTGCCAGCTCACCAGGACCTGGGGGCAATCAGCCCCAGCATTTT	.	few	TRBV18	TRBJ1-5
CASSPGGGWDNQPQHF	TGTGCCAGCAGCCCGGGGGGGGGCTGGGACAATCAGCCCCAGCATTTT	.	.	TRBV5-8	TRBJ1-5
CASSSDRSGNQPQHF	TGTGCCAGCAGTTCGGACAGGTCCGGCAATCAGCCCCAGCATTTT	TRBD1	few	TRBV6-2/TRBV6-3	TRBJ1-5
CSVASGRYNEQFF	TGCAGCGTTGCTAGCGGGAGGTACAATGAGCAGTTCTTC	TRBD2	.	TRBV29-1	TRBJ2-1
CASSLAVVNSPLHF	TGTGCCAGCAGCTTAGCTGTCGTCAATTCACCCCTCCACTTT	.	.	TRBV7-6	TRBJ1-6
CASSPLQNYGYTF	TGTGCCAGCAGTCCCTTACAAAACTATGGCTACACCTTC	.	few	TRBV6-1	TRBJ1-2
CASSYQGRGETQYF	TGTGCCAGCAGTTACCAAGGCCGCGGGGAGACCCAGTACTTC	.	.	TRBV6-6	TRBJ2-5
CASSPGGARTDTQYF	TGTGCCAGCAGCCCCGGAGGGGCCCGCACAGATACGCAGTATTTT	.	many	TRBV11-2	TRBJ2-3
CASSFRDSITGELFF	TGCGCCAGCAGCTTCCGGGACAGTATTACCGGGGAGCTGTTTTTT	TRBD1	.	TRBV5-1	TRBJ2-2
CATGYTQETQYF	TGTGCCACTGGCTACACGCAAGAGACCCAGTACTTC	.	many	TRBV11-2	TRBJ2-5
CASSSSTGNQPQHF	TGTGCCAGCAGCTCTTCGACAGGGAATCAGCCCCAGCATTTT	TRBD1	.	TRBV5-6	TRBJ1-5
CASSWGRVGALAQGGYGYTF	TGTGCCAGCAGCTGGGGCCGGGTGGGGGCACTGGCCCAAGGAGGCTATGGCTACACCTTC	.	.	TRBV5-5	TRBJ1-2
CASSRADRTVRNTEAFF	TGTGCCAGCAGTCGAGCAGACAGGACAGTAAGGAACACTGAAGCTTTCTTT	.	many	TRBV28	TRBJ1-1
CASSIFELPPRNEQFF	TGTGCCAGCAGTATCTTTGAGCTCCCCCCGCGAAATGAGCAGTTCTTC	.	few	TRBV2	TRBJ2-1
CASSYAQGEDYEQYF	TGCGCCAGCAGCTACGCGCAGGGGGAGGACTACGAGCAGTACTTC	.	many	TRBV5-1	TRBJ2-7
CASSEDRGTTEAFF	TGTGCCAGCAGTGAGGACAGGGGGACGACTGAAGCTTTCTTT	TRBD1	many	TRBV2	TRBJ1-1
CAISGASAGVGNEQFF	TGTGCCATCAGTGGCGCCTCAGCGGGAGTTGGGAATGAGCAGTTCTTC	TRBD2	.	TRBV10-3	TRBJ2-1
CSARLGLSNQPQHF	TGCAGTGCTAGATTGGGACTTAGCAATCAGCCCCAGCATTTT	.	many	TRBV20-1	TRBJ1-5